This T cell receptor beta chain was recovered during a study of graft-versus-host responses after intestinal transplantation. Across the whole study: Transplant recipients had multivisceral, liver-intestinal, or isolated intestinal grafts. The whole recipient group had anti-thymocyte globulin induction followed by tacrolimus and steroids for roughly three years.

Study outcomes and limitations: Early after transplant, HvG declines were associated with peak levels of circulating GvH clones. Researchers found GvH clones in recipient marrow, and some showed up first in ileum or blood.

Details on this clone: Its specificity is unknown.

Germline CDR1 is SGHVS and CDR2 is FQNEAQ. The V gene end was trimmed by 3 bases and the J gene end by 4 bases; junction bases not matched to a gene: 5. The CDR3 length is 15 residues. Measured with immunoSEQ multiplex PCR; TCRdb has only the in-frame clones, and not every one. Altogether about 90,000 clones are present, around 90% being singletons, with the ten largest covering around 0.33%. The specimen comprised unstimulated CD4+ T cells sorted from spleen or lymph node cells, sampled before intestinal transplant. The clonotype comes from a human donor who received an intestinal transplant. The gene calls are TRBV7-8 and TRBJ1-2; 10 bases align to TRBD1. The DNA of the CDR3 is TGTGCCAGCAGCTTCCGGGACAGGGGAGGCTATGGCTACACCTTC. Amino acid sequence: CASSFRDRGGYGYTF.